This T cell receptor beta chain was captured by sequencing in a study of OX40 agonist ivuxolimab in advanced cancers. The method was immunoSEQ multiplex PCR; TCRdb's version includes in-frame clones alone and lacks a portion of them. The table records roughly 90,000 clones, roughly 89% of them present only once. This CDR3 comprises 12 residues. Germline CDR1 and CDR2: SGHDT and YYEEEE. With respect to this clone: Germline is not matched at one junction end, which may reflect a read error.

This receptor was taken from an adult with an advanced solid tumor such as melanoma, head and neck, liver or kidney cancer. The chain combines TRBV5-6 with TRBJ1-3; no clear D. The source was CD4+ or CD8+ T cells sorted from blood, collected in a trial of the OX40 agonist ivuxolimab. This CDR3 is CASSGPDDMVHF. CDR3 nucleotides: TGTGCCAGCAGCGGGCCGGATGATATGGTACATTTT.